This T cell receptor (beta chain) is drawn from a study of human T cells and chemical hapten exposure. One entry per CDR3 protein results from TCRdb running MiXCR on the RACE reads. The sample has about 97,000 distinct CDR3 sequences, roughly 27% seen once; the top ten hold about a tenth. The sample's time point: patch test 3, about 24 weeks after DPC sensitization. The treatment is: therapeutic diphenylcyclopropenone sensitization with weekly scalp DPC. Samples of blood were obtained prior to the application of each patch test. Total RNA extraction was carried out from unfractionated whole blood. This clonotype was picked up a small number of times. This material consisted of whole blood, taken in connection with sensitization to the hapten diphenylcyclopropenone (DPC). This clonotype was sampled from a man in his forties with alopecia areata. Some clones in this sample may be carry-over from other donors' samples.

The CDR3 nucleotides read TGTGCCAGCAGCCAAGACAGGGCGAACACTGAAGCTTTCTTT. Translation: CASSQDRANTEAFF. V gene TRBV3-1 combines with J gene TRBJ1-1, with D maybe TRBD1 (5 bases). Looked up from germline, CDR1 is LGHDT and CDR2 is YNNKEL (reference sequence). This CDR3 region has 14 residues. Trimming took off 0 bases at V and 1 base at J, with 6 bases between the two ends.